This TCR beta chain was captured in a study of T-cell reconstitution after alpha-beta-depleted transplantation in children. Using unique molecular identifiers, the investigators prepared the TCRbeta library. TCRdb re-derived calls from the PCR reads in MiXCR, one entry per CDR3 protein. The sample has some 200,000 distinct CDR3 sequences, roughly 9.1% seen once; the top ten hold less than 40%. This clonotype was seen at least ten times. This receptor was identified in a male patient between 2 and 15 years old who had a stem cell transplant for acute myeloid leukemia, so the T cells may come from the graft donor. The starting material was PBMCs, mostly from graft donor cells, obtained 360 days after TCRalphabeta/CD19-depleted stem cell transplant.

CDR3 sequence (DNA): TGCGCCAGCAGCTTGGGGTCTGCGGAGACCCAGTACTTC. Translation gives CASSLGSAETQYF. The V and J genes are TRBV5-1 and TRBJ2-5, with D hard to call. The CDR3 is made up of 13 amino acids. Germline lookup yields CDR1 SGHRS and CDR2 YFSETQ. V lost 0 bases, J lost 5 bases, and 8 bases lay in between. The full variable domain, with the rest looked up from reference TRBV5-1 and TRBJ2-5, is KAGVTQTPRYLIKTRGQQVTLSCSPISGHRSVSWYQQTPGQGLQFLFEYFSETQRNKGNFPGRFSGRQFSNSRSEMNVSTLELGDSALYLCASSLGSAETQYFGPGTRLLVL.